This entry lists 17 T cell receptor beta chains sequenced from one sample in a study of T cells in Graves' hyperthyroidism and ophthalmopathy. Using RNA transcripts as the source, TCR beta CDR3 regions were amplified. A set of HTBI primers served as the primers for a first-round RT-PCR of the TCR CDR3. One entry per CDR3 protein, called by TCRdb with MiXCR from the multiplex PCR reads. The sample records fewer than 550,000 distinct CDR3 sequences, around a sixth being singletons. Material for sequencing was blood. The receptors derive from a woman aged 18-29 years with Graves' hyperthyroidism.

The CDR3 nucleotides read TGTGCCAGCAGTACCCAGGGACAGGGGGGATTCACAGATACGCAGTATTTT. It specifies CASSTQGQGGFTDTQYF. The chain joins TRBV25-1 to TRBJ2-3, with 11 bases aligning to TRBD1. V lost 5 bases and J lost 2; bases outside the gene matches: 9. The CDR3 contains 17 residues. From germline, CDR1 is MGHDK and CDR2 SYGVNS.

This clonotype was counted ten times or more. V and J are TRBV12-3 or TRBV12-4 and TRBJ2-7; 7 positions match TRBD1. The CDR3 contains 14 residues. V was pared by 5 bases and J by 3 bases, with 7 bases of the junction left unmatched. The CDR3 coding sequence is TGTGCCAGCAGTCCCGACAGGGCGGTCTACGAGCAGTACTTC. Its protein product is CASSPDRAVYEQYF.

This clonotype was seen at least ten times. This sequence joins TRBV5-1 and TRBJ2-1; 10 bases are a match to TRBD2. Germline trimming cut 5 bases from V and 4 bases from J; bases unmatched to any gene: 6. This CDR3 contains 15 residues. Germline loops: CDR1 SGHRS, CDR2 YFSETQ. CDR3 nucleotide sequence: TGCGCCAGCAGTCCTAGCGGGAGCCCATACAATGAGCAGTTCTTC. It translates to CASSPSGSPYNEQFF.

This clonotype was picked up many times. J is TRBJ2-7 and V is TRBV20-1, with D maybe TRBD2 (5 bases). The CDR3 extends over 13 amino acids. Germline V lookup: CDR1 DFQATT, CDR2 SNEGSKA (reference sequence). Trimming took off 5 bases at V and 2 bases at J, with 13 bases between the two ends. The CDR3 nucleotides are TGCAGTGCTCCCGGGGAAGCTACCTACGAGCAGTACTTC. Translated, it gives CSAPGEATYEQYF.

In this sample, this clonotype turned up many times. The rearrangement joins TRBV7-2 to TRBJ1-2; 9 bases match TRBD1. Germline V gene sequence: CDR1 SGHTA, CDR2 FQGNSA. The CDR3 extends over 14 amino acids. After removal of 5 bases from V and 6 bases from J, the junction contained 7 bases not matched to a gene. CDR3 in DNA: TGTGCCAGCAGCGCGGGACAGGGAATACATGGCTACACCTTC. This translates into CASSAGQGIHGYTF.

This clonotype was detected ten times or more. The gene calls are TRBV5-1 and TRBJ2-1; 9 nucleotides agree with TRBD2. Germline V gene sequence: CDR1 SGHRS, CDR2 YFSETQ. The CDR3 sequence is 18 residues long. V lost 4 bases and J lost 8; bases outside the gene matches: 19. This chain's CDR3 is CASSLRGGVAGVGDEQFF. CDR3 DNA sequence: TGCGCCAGCAGCCTACGTGGAGGAGTAGCGGGAGTAGGGGATGAGCAGTTCTTC. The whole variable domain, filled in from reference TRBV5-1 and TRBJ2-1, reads KAGVTQTPRYLIKTRGQQVTLSCSPISGHRSVSWYQQTPGQGLQFLFEYFSETQRNKGNFPGRFSGRQFSNSRSEMNVSTLELGDSALYLCASSLRGGVAGVGDEQFFGPGTRLTVL.

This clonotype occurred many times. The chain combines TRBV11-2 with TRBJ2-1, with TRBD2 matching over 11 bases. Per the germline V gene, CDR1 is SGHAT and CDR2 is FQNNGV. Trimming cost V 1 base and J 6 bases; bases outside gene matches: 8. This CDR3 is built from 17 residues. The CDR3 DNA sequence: TGTGCCAGCAGCTTAGGATCTTGGCTAGCGGGGGGCAATGAGCAGTTCTTC. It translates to CASSLGSWLAGGNEQFF.

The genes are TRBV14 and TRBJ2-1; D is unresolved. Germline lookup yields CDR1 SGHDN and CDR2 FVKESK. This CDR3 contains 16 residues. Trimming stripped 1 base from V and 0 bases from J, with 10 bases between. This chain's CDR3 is CASSQVGRFSYNEQFF. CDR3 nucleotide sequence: TGTGCCAGCAGCCAAGTGGGCAGATTCTCCTACAATGAGCAGTTCTTC.

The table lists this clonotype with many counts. The CDR3 spells CASSDRSLVPGELFF. The CDR3 region has the DNA TGTGCCAGCAGTGACAGATCACTAGTTCCCGGGGAGCTGTTTTTT. This chain uses TRBV27 with TRBJ2-2; either TRBD1 or TRBD2 may fit D (5 bases each). CDR3 length: 15 amino acids. V shed 5 bases and J shed 6 bases, with 16 bases lying between them. CDR1 is MNHEY and CDR2 is SMNVEV in the germline V gene (reference sequence).

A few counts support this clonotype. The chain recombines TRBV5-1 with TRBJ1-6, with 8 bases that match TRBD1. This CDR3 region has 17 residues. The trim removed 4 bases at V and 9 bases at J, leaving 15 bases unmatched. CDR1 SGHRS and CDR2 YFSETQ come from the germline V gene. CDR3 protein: CASSPTPQGAISSPLHF. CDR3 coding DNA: TGCGCCAGCAGCCCTACTCCCCAGGGGGCGATCAGTTCACCCCTCCACTTT.

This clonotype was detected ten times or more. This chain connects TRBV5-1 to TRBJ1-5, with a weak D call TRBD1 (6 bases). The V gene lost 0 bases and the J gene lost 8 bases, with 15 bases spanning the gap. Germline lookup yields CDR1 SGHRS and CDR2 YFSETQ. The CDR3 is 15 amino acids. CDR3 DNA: TGCGCCAGCAGCTTGGGAGGGCAGGGGAAAGAGCCCCAGCATTTT. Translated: CASSLGGQGKEPQHF.

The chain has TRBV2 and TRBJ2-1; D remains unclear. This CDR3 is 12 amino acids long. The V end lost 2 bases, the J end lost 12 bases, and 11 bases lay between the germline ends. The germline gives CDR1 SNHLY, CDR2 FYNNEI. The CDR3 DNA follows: TGTGCCAGCAGTGAATTCTATTCGGGGCAGTTCTTC. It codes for CASSEFYSGQFF. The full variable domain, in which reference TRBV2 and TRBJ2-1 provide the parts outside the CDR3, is EPEVTQTPSHQVTQMGQEVILRCVPISNHLYFYWYRQILGQKVEFLVSFYNNEISEKSEIFDDQFSVERPDGSNFTLKIRSTKLEDSAMYFCASSEFYSGQFFGPGTRLTVL.

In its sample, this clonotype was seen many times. CDR3 protein: CSARAGSVETQYF. CDR3 nucleotide sequence: TGCAGTGCTAGAGCGGGTAGTGTAGAGACCCAGTACTTC. J is TRBJ2-5 and V is TRBV20-1; D is uncertain. This CDR3 contains 13 residues. Germline assignment: CDR1 DFQATT and CDR2 SNEGSKA (reference sequence). V was cut by 1 base and J by 4 bases, with 10 bases left in between.

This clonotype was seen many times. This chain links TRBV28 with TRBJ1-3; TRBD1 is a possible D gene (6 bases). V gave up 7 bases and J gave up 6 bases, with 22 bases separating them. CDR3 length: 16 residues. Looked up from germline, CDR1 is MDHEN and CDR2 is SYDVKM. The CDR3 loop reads CASTGLDVQGVNTIYF. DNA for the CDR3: TGTGCCAGCACAGGCCTTGATGTACAGGGAGTAAACACCATATATTTT.

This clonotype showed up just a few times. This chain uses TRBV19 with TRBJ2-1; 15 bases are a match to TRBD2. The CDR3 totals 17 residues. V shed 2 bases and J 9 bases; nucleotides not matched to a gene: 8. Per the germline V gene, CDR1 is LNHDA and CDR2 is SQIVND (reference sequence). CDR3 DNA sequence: TGTGCCAGTAGTATACGGACTAGCGGGAGGGCACAAAGTGAGCAGTTCTTC. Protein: CASSIRTSGRAQSEQFF.

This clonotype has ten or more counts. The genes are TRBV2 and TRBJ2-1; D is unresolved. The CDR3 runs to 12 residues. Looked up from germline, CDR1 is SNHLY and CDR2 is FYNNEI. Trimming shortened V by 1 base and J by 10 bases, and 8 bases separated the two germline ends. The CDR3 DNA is TGTGCCAGCAGTGAAGTGAAGGAAGAGCAGTTCTTC. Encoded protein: CASSEVKEEQFF.

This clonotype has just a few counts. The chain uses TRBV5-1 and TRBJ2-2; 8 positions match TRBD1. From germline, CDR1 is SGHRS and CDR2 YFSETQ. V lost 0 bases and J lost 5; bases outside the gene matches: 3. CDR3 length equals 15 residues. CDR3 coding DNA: TGCGCCAGCAGCTTGGTCGGACAGGGAACCGGGGAGCTGTTTTTT. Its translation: CASSLVGQGTGELFF. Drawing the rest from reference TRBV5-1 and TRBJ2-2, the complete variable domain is KAGVTQTPRYLIKTRGQQVTLSCSPISGHRSVSWYQQTPGQGLQFLFEYFSETQRNKGNFPGRFSGRQFSNSRSEMNVSTLELGDSALYLCASSLVGQGTGELFFGEGSRLTVL.